This T cell receptor beta chain was captured in a study of cytomegalovirus exposure and HLA in healthy donors. The overall study: In a previous analysis, 117 million unique TCR beta sequences were found from 170 million or so T cells.

PCR involved 60 Vbeta and 13 Jbeta primers. This table comes from immunoSEQ multiplex PCR, and its TCRdb copy is limited to in-frame clones, with some not included. The repertoire holds fewer than 100,000 clones, with roughly three quarters as singletons. Trimming took 0 bases from V and 4 from J; bases not matched to a gene: 3. The CDR3 is 15 residues long. CDR1 SGHRS and CDR2 YFSETQ come from the germline V gene. Findings and limits, study-wide: A later analysis linked a missense DCLRE1C variant to TCR beta V- and J-gene trimming.

In its sample, this clone was seen a few times. The antigen is undetermined. The sample holds other DNA sequences that translate to the same CDR3. This chain connects TRBV5-1 to TRBJ2-2, with 7 bases matching TRBD1. Sample: PBMCs. The sequence derives from a woman aged 55-70 years in good health and CMV-seronegative. Here the CDR3 DNA reads TGCGCCAGCAGCTTGGTACAGGGGAGCACCGGGGAGCTGTTTTTT. Its protein product is CASSLVQGSTGELFF.